The 7 T cell receptor beta chains below were found in one sample sequenced in a study of cytomegalovirus exposure and HLA in healthy donors. The PCR used 60 Vbeta and 13 Jbeta primers. Only in-frame clones appear in the TCRdb table, and some are missing; sequencing was by immunoSEQ multiplex PCR. The sample shows 200,000 to 300,000 clones, around 83% of them seen only once. The sample was PBMCs. The receptors derive from a girl aged 2 to 9 in good health and CMV-seronegative.

The chain has TRBV29-1 and TRBJ2-1; TRBD2 aligns across 13 bases. In germline, CDR1 is SQVTM, CDR2 ANQGSEA. The CDR3 covers 14 residues. J gave up 10 bases and V 6 bases, and 9 bases lay outside the gene matches. The CDR3 sequence is CSVSRTSGSGEQFF. CDR3 coding DNA: TGCAGCGTGTCTCGGACTAGCGGGAGCGGGGAGCAGTTCTTC.

The chain couples TRBV4-1 to TRBJ1-2, with 8 nucleotides matching TRBD1. CDR3 length: 15 residues. CDR1 and CDR2 (germline): MGHRA, YSYEKL. The trim removed 5 bases at V and 3 bases at J, leaving 8 bases unmatched. Here the CDR3 reads CASSYHRGIDYGYTF. CDR3 DNA: TGCGCCAGCAGCTACCACAGGGGGATAGACTATGGCTACACCTTC.

V gene TRBV9 combines with J gene TRBJ1-6, with D hard to call. The CDR3 runs 13 residues. Germline CDR1 SGDLS, CDR2 YYNGEE. The germline V and J ends were trimmed by 4 bases and 14 bases, with 16 bases remaining between them. This chain's CDR3 is CASSPPTGMALHF. CDR3 nucleotides: TGTGCCAGCAGCCCCCCGACGGGGATGGCCCTCCACTTT. The variable domain in full, completed from reference TRBV9 and TRBJ1-6, reads DSGVTQTPKHLITATGQRVTLRCSPRSGDLSVYWYQQSLDQGLQFLIQYYNGEERAKGNILERFSAQQFPDLHSELNLSSLELGDSALYFCASSPPTGMALHFGNGTRLTVT.

The chain joins TRBV11-3 to TRBJ2-3; 7 bases align to TRBD2. V was clipped by 1 base and J by 6 bases; unmatched bases: 4. Germline V gene sequence: CDR1 SGHNT, CDR2 YENEEA. This CDR3 spans 14 amino acids. CDR3 in amino acids: CASSLGAGGDTQYF. In DNA form, the CDR3 reads TGTGCCAGCAGCTTAGGGGCCGGGGGGGATACGCAGTATTTT.

This chain links TRBV19 with TRBJ2-7, with D maybe TRBD2 (6 bases). The CDR3 runs 14 residues. The V gene's germline CDR1 is LNHDA and CDR2 SQIVND (reference sequence). Trimming took 7 bases from V and 4 from J, leaving 17 bases between them. The DNA of the CDR3 is TGTGCCAGTAAGCCGCGGGGTAGAACTTACGAGCAGTACTTC. Protein sequence: CASKPRGRTYEQYF.

The genes are TRBV9 and TRBJ1-2, with a tentative D call TRBD1 (6 bases). Germline V lookup: CDR1 SGDLS, CDR2 YYNGEE. CDR3 length: 17 amino acids. The germline V and J ends were trimmed by 4 bases and 0 bases, with 19 bases remaining between them. Here the CDR3 DNA reads TGTGCCAGCAGCCCCTCGGGGGGGCACTTAGCTAACTATGGCTACACCTTC. Its protein product is CASSPSGGHLANYGYTF.

V gene TRBV19 combines with J gene TRBJ2-2; D not certain. This CDR3 has 12 residues. Germline lookup yields CDR1 LNHDA and CDR2 SQIVND (reference sequence). The V gene lost 6 bases and the J gene lost 4 bases, with 6 bases spanning the gap. This CDR3 reads CASRQITGELFF. The CDR3 coding sequence is TGTGCCAGTAGACAGATCACCGGGGAGCTGTTTTTT.